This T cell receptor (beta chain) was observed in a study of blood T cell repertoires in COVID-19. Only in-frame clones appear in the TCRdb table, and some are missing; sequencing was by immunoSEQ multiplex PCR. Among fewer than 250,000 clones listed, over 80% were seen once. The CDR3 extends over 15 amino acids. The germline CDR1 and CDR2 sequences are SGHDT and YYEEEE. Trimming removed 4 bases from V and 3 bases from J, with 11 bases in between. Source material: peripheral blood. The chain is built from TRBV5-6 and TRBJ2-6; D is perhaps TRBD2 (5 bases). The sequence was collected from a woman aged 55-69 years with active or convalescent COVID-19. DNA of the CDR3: TGTGCCAGCAGCCCGCTAGCTGGTGGGGCCAACGTCCTGACTTTC. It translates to CASSPLAGGANVLTF.